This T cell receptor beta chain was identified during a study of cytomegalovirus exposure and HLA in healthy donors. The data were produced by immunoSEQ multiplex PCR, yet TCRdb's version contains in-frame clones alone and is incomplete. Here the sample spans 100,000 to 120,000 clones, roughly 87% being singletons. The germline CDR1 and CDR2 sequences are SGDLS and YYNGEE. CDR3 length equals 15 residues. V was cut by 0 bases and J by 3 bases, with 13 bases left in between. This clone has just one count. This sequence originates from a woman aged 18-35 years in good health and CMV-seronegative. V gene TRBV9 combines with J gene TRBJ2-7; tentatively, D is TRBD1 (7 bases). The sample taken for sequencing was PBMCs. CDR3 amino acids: CASSVAGGGIYEQYF. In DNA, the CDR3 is TGTGCCAGCAGCGTAGCTGGAGGGGGCATCTACGAGCAGTACTTC.